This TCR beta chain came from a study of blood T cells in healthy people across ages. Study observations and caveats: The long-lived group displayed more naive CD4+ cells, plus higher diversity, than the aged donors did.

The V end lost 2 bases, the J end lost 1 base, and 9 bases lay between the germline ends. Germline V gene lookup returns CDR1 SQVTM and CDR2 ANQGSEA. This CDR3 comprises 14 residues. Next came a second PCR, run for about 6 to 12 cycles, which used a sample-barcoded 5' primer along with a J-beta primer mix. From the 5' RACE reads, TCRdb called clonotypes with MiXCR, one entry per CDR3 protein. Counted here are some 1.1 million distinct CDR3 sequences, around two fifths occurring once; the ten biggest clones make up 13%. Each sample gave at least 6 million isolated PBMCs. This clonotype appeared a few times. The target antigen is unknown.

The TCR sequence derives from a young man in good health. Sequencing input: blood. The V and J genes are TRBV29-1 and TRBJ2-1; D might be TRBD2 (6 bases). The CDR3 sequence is CSVETRGSYNEQFF. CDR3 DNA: TGCAGCGTTGAAACGCGGGGATCCTACAATGAGCAGTTCTTC.